The 30 T cell receptor beta chains in this list originate from one sample, sequenced in a study of Ad26.COV2.S vaccination and SARS-CoV-2 variants. Documented treatment: roughly 20 received Ad26.COV2.S at low or high dose, single or two shots; a few received placebo; per-sample allocation not given. Sampling took place 63 days after the first vaccine or placebo injection. The repertoire was sequenced with immunoSEQ multiplex PCR; TCRdb's copy has only in-frame clones and lacks some. In the table there are roughly 460,000 clones, 89% of which are singletons. The sequencing used peripheral blood, collected in a trial of Ad26.COV2.S vaccine versus placebo. Receptors originate from a person between 18 and 65 years old who received the Ad26.COV2.S COVID-19 vaccine or a placebo.

The chain recombines TRBV5-6 with TRBJ2-1; 8 bases match TRBD2. CDR1 and CDR2 (germline): SGHDT, YYEEEE. With 4 bases clipped from V and 8 bases from J, the junction kept 8 bases outside the gene matches. CDR3 length: 14 amino acids. The CDR3 coding sequence is TGTGCCAGCAGCCGGGGACTAGGAGGCGATGAGCAGTTCTTC. Translation: CASSRGLGGDEQFF. Full variable domain (rest looked up from reference TRBV5-6 and TRBJ2-1): DAGVTQSPTHLIKTRGQQVTLRCSPKSGHDTVSWYQQALGQGPQFIFQYYEEEERQRGNFPDRFSGHQFPNYSSELNVNALLLGDSALYLCASSRGLGGDEQFFGPGTRLTVL.

The J gene is TRBJ2-5, the V gene TRBV18; D is uncertain. Trimming removed 2 bases at V and 4 bases at J, with 8 bases between. CDR1 KGHSH and CDR2 LQKENI come from the germline V gene. The CDR3 is 13 amino acids. Written as DNA, the CDR3 is TGTGCCAGCTCACCAGGCGTAACAGAGACCCAGTACTTC. Protein sequence: CASSPGVTETQYF. Looking up the rest from reference TRBV18 and TRBJ2-5 gives the full variable domain: NAGVMQNPRHLVRRRGQEARLRCSPMKGHSHVYWYRQLPEEGLKFMVYLQKENIIDESGMPKERFSAEFPKEGPSILRIQQVVRGDSAAYFCASSPGVTETQYFGPGTRLLVL.

The rearrangement joins TRBV11-1 to TRBJ2-1; D possibly uses TRBD1 or TRBD2 (5 bases each). The germline V gene has CDR1 SGHAT and CDR2 FQDESV (reference sequence). This CDR3 is built from 15 residues. V lost 3 bases and J 7 bases, leaving 16 bases between the germline ends. This chain's CDR3 is CASSFVGTYVNEQFF. CDR3 in DNA: TGTGCCAGCAGCTTTGTGGGGACGTACGTTAATGAGCAGTTCTTC.

The chain combines TRBV29-1 with TRBJ1-2; D is undetermined. Germline V CDR1 and CDR2: SQVTM, ANQGSEA. V was shortened by 0 bases and J by 8 bases, with 19 bases between the two germline ends. The length of the CDR3 is 15 residues. The CDR3 DNA is TGCAGCGTTGAAGACCGGGCCCCTACCCTGAGGGGCTACACCTTC. Protein product: CSVEDRAPTLRGYTF.

This chain's CDR3 is CASSIGPESSYEQYF. The CDR3 nucleotides read TGTGCCAGTAGTATAGGGCCAGAGAGCTCCTACGAGCAGTACTTC. V gene TRBV19 combines with J gene TRBJ2-7; unclear D gene. V was trimmed by 1 base and J by 0 bases, leaving 10 bases between them. Germline CDR1 LNHDA, CDR2 SQIVND (reference sequence). The length of the CDR3 is 15 residues.

This chain connects TRBV12-2 to TRBJ2-5; TRBD2, the table's D call, lacks a check against the DNA. TRBV12-2 is termed a pseudogene. This CDR3 is 15 amino acids long. The CDR3 loop reads CASRLRSRSIGSQYF. The CDR3 DNA reads as TGTGCAAGTCGCTTAAGGAGTAGGAGTATTGGGTCCCAGTACTTC.

The CDR3 coding sequence is TGTGCCTGGAGTTTCGAACGGGTTGGGGAGCAGTTCTTC. Amino acids: CAWSFERVGEQFF. The gene calls are TRBV30 and TRBJ2-1; unclear D gene. Trimming removed 2 bases from V and 10 bases from J, with 15 bases in between. The germline V gene has CDR1 GTSNPN and CDR2 SVGIG (reference sequence). CDR3 length: 13 amino acids.

V and J are TRBV6-5 and TRBJ1-3; D call uncertain. This CDR3 has 13 residues. CDR1 and CDR2 from the germline V gene are MNHEY and SVGAGI. The V end lost 8 bases, the J end lost 3 bases, and 11 bases lay between the germline ends. The CDR3 spells CASHSSDGNTIYF. The CDR3 coding sequence is TGTGCCAGCCACAGCTCTGATGGAAACACCATATATTTT.

This chain links TRBV5-1 with TRBJ2-3, with a weak D call TRBD2 (5 bases). CDR1 is SGHRS and CDR2 is YFSETQ in the germline V gene. V was pared by 1 base and J by 1 base, with 13 bases between. CDR3 length equals 16 residues. The DNA of the CDR3 is TGCGCCAGCAGCTTGAGATCTAGCTGGGGCACAGATACGCAGTATTTT. Translated, it gives CASSLRSSWGTDTQYF.

V usage is TRBV19 and J usage is TRBJ1-1; D is undetermined. The CDR3 extends over 15 amino acids. Trimming took 9 bases from V and 2 from J, leaving 19 bases between them. The germline V gene has CDR1 LNHDA and CDR2 SQIVND (reference sequence). CDR3 protein: CASQAPSSANTEAFF. CDR3 coding DNA: TGTGCCAGCCAGGCCCCGTCCAGCGCAAACACTGAAGCTTTCTTT.

The chain joins TRBV7-8 to TRBJ2-7; a weak D match, TRBD1 (6 bases). Per germline, CDR1 SGHVS and CDR2 FQNEAQ. Trimming stripped 5 bases from V and 3 bases from J, with 11 bases between. The CDR3 spans 13 residues. The CDR3 protein is CASSPRTVYEQYF. The CDR3 bases are TGTGCCAGCAGCCCCCGGACAGTCTACGAGCAGTACTTC.

The chain combines TRBV18 with TRBJ2-7; TRBD2 is a possible D gene (7 bases). The CDR3 covers 14 residues. Germline-derived CDR1 and CDR2 are KGHSH and LQKENI. Trimming pared 6 bases from V and 4 bases from J, leaving 16 bases between. The CDR3 sequence: CASSLGGHLYEQYF. The DNA for the CDR3 is TGTGCCAGCTCTTTGGGGGGGCACCTTTACGAGCAGTACTTC. Full variable domain (missing parts from reference TRBV18 and TRBJ2-7): NAGVMQNPRHLVRRRGQEARLRCSPMKGHSHVYWYRQLPEEGLKFMVYLQKENIIDESGMPKERFSAEFPKEGPSILRIQQVVRGDSAAYFCASSLGGHLYEQYFGPGTRLTVT.

DNA for the CDR3: TGTGCCAGCAGTGCTCAGACCTACGAGCAGTACTTC. It specifies CASSAQTYEQYF. The chain joins TRBV28 to TRBJ2-7; the D is unclear. The V and J ends lost 5 bases and 2 bases respectively, with 7 bases between them. The CDR3 totals 12 residues. Germline V gene sequence: CDR1 MDHEN, CDR2 SYDVKM.

The gene calls are TRBV7-2 and TRBJ2-3, with D unresolved. Germline V gene sequence: CDR1 SGHTA, CDR2 FQGNSA. The V gene lost 5 bases and the J gene lost 2 bases, with 14 bases spanning the gap. The CDR3 contains 15 residues. Here the CDR3 reads CASSGSLASTDTQYF. The CDR3 region has the DNA TGTGCCAGCAGCGGCTCCCTGGCCTCCACAGATACGCAGTATTTT.

In its sample, this clone was seen a few times. This chain joins TRBV6-5 and TRBJ1-2, with D uncertain. This CDR3 comprises 14 residues. Between the trimmed V and J ends, which lost 0 bases and 4 bases, there was a span of 9 bases. From germline, CDR1 is MNHEY and CDR2 SVGAGI. CDR3 residues: CASSYSSGLYGYTF. CDR3 nucleotide sequence: TGTGCCAGCAGTTACTCATCCGGACTCTATGGCTACACCTTC.

The V call is TRBV9, the J call TRBJ2-1, with 7 bases that match TRBD2. The CDR3 extends over 14 amino acids. V lost 4 bases, J lost 6 bases, and 7 bases stayed unmatched. Germline values: CDR1 SGDLS, CDR2 YYNGEE. In DNA, the CDR3 is TGTGCCAGCAGCCCACGGACTAGTAGCAATGAGCAGTTCTTC. Residues: CASSPRTSSNEQFF.

This clone was observed a single time. CDR3 coding DNA: TGCGCCAGCAGCTTGACGGCAGAATGGGTCAATGAGCAGTTCTTC. Translated, it gives CASSLTAEWVNEQFF. The rearrangement links TRBV5-1 to TRBJ2-1; D is undetermined. The germline V gene has CDR1 SGHRS and CDR2 YFSETQ. The ends were cut back, 1 base at V and 6 bases at J, with 14 bases in the middle. This CDR3 has 15 amino acids.

Only one count was recorded for this clone. V gene TRBV12-5 combines with J gene TRBJ2-5; the match to TRBD1 covers 8 bases. In germline, CDR1 is LGHNT, CDR2 FRNRAP. Germline trimming cut 10 bases from V and 5 bases from J; bases unmatched to any gene: 15. The CDR3 length is 15 residues. The CDR3, as DNA: TGTGCTAACGCTTCCTTGAACCACAGGGGGGAGACCCAGTACTTC. Its translation: CANASLNHRGETQYF.

The genes are TRBV28 and TRBJ1-2; D remains ambiguous. The V gene lost 3 bases and the J gene lost 2 bases, with 7 bases spanning the gap. Germline V CDR1 and CDR2: MDHEN, SYDVKM. This CDR3 has 13 amino acids. Here the CDR3 DNA reads TGTGCCAGCAGTTTTGCACAAAACTATGGCTACACCTTC. Amino acids: CASSFAQNYGYTF.

This chain joins TRBV9 and TRBJ1-1; TRBD1 matches at 7 bases. V lost 4 bases to trimming and J lost 4 bases; unmatched junction nucleotides: 10. Germline V gene lookup returns CDR1 SGDLS and CDR2 YYNGEE. The CDR3 has 15 residues. The CDR3 DNA sequence: TGTGCCAGCAGCACCTTGACAGGGAGTTCCACTGAAGCTTTCTTT. It specifies CASSTLTGSSTEAFF.

This sequence joins TRBV6-5 and TRBJ2-5, with TRBD2 matching over 10 bases. V was clipped by 4 bases and J by 5 bases; unmatched bases: 4. CDR3 length equals 14 residues. CDR1 MNHEY and CDR2 SVGAGI come from the germline V gene. CDR3 DNA: TGTGCCAGCAGTTCAGCGGGGGGGGTGGAGACCCAGTACTTC. Its translation: CASSSAGGVETQYF.

In its sample, this clone was seen many times. The chain combines TRBV25-1 with TRBJ2-3; 10 bases fit TRBD1. Germline-derived CDR1 and CDR2 are MGHDK and SYGVNS. Unmatched junction bases numbered 7, after V lost 4 bases and J lost 3 bases. The CDR3 consists of 16 residues. CDR3 sequence (DNA): TGTGCCAGCAGTGTTGGGACAGGGGTGAGAACAGATACGCAGTATTTT. This sequence encodes CASSVGTGVRTDTQYF.

The V gene is TRBV9, the J gene TRBJ1-2; D call uncertain. Trimming stripped 0 bases from V and 8 bases from J, with 20 bases between. The V gene's germline CDR1 is SGDLS and CDR2 YYNGEE. CDR3 length: 16 amino acids. CDR3 protein: CASSVAAGAGSSGYTF. The CDR3 nucleotides are TGTGCCAGCAGCGTAGCTGCCGGAGCTGGGTCGAGCGGCTACACCTTC.

The chain uses TRBV7-8 and TRBJ2-2, with TRBD1 identical over 8 bases. The CDR3 is made up of 16 amino acids. Germline CDR1 is SGHVS and CDR2 is FQNEAQ. V lost 1 base to trimming and J lost 7 bases; unmatched junction nucleotides: 8. CDR3 nucleotides: TGTGCCAGCAGCTTAGAGGCAGGGGGCGCGAACGGGGAGCTGTTTTTT. Protein: CASSLEAGGANGELFF.

The chain uses TRBV9 and TRBJ2-2; 10 bases are shared with TRBD2. CDR3 length equals 17 residues. With 0 bases clipped from V and 6 bases from J, the junction kept 8 bases outside the gene matches. The V gene's germline CDR1 is SGDLS and CDR2 YYNGEE. The CDR3 loop is CASSVGPELAGAGELFF. CDR3 DNA sequence: TGTGCCAGCAGCGTAGGCCCAGAGCTAGCGGGGGCCGGGGAGCTGTTTTTT.

The chain couples TRBV7-9 to TRBJ1-1; D might be TRBD1 (6 bases). V lost 1 base and J lost 4, with 10 bases in between. This CDR3 is 14 amino acids long. Germline CDR1 SEHNR, CDR2 FQNEAQ (reference sequence). CDR3 in amino acids: CASSLDRVTTEAFF. The DNA of the CDR3 is TGTGCCAGCAGCTTAGACAGGGTGACCACTGAAGCTTTCTTT.

The rearrangement links TRBV28 to TRBJ2-7; 11 positions agree with TRBD2. After removal of 6 bases from V and 3 bases from J, the junction contained 10 bases not matched to a gene. The CDR3 has 16 amino acids. Per germline, CDR1 MDHEN and CDR2 SYDVKM. CDR3 bases: TGTGCCAGCAGCCCCGCTAGCGGGAGGTCCCTCTACGAGCAGTACTTC. Translated, it gives CASSPASGRSLYEQYF.

The chain combines TRBV27 with TRBJ2-5, with 8 bases fitting TRBD2. The germline CDR1 and CDR2 sequences are MNHEY and SMNVEV (reference sequence). The CDR3 is 16 residues long. The junction had 11 bases not matched to a gene; V was cut back by 4 bases and J by 4 bases. CDR3 DNA: TGTGCCAGCAGTTCCCTTGTCGGACTAGCACGAGAGACCCAGTACTTC. It codes for CASSSLVGLARETQYF.

This rearrangement joins TRBV27 to TRBJ1-2; no reliable D call. CDR1 and CDR2 from the germline V gene are MNHEY and SMNVEV (reference sequence). The CDR3 sequence is 11 residues long. The V end lost 6 bases, the J end lost 4 bases, and 6 bases lay between the germline ends. The CDR3, as DNA: TGTGCCAGCAGCGGCGCCTATGGCTACACCTTC. It translates to CASSGAYGYTF.

The J gene is TRBJ1-2, the V gene TRBV7-9; 9 bases agree with TRBD1. The CDR3 length is 14 residues. Germline lookup yields CDR1 SEHNR and CDR2 FQNEAQ (reference sequence). Unmatched junction bases numbered 5, after V lost 5 bases and J lost 4 bases. Here the CDR3 DNA reads TGTGCCAGCAGCCTGGGACAGGGTGCCTATGGCTACACCTTC. Translating it yields CASSLGQGAYGYTF.